The T cell receptor beta chain under discussion was sequenced for a study of T cell repertoires in cytomegalovirus infection. Turning to the study itself: Both a matching HLA type and CMV infection were indicated by public TCR beta signatures. Regarding the study as a whole: Ex vivo responses were dominated by HLA-C-restricted CMV-specific TCR beta clonotypes. Cumulated frequencies of public TCR beta families served to identify carriers of CMV plus the relevant HLA.

TCRdb called the reads again in MiXCR, with one record for every CDR3 protein. Of around 310,000 distinct CDR3 sequences listed, 17% are singletons. There are many counts of this clonotype. Its antigen is unidentified. This TCR came from a human donor in good health (CMV status not recorded). Some clones in this sample may be carry-over from other donors' samples. Sequenced material: PBMCs.

DNA for the CDR3: TGTGCCAGCAGCCCAGAGACAGGGACTAGGGTATACAATGAGCAGTTCTTC. Its translation is CASSPETGTRVYNEQFF. V is TRBV7-2 and J is TRBJ2-1; maybe TRBD2 (8 bases). CDR1 and CDR2 from the germline V gene are SGHTA and FQGNSA. Trimming stripped 5 bases from V and 4 bases from J, with 21 bases between. The CDR3 has 17 residues.